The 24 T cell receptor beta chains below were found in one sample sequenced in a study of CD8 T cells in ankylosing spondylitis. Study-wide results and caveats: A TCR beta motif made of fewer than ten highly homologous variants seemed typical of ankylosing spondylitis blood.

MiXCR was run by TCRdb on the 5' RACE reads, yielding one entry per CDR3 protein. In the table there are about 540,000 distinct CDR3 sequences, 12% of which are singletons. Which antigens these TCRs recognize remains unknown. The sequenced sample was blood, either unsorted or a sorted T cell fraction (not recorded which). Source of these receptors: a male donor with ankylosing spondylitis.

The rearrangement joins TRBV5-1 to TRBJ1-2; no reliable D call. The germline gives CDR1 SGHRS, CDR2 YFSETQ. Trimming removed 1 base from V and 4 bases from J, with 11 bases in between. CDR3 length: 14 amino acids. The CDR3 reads CASSLTPSGYGYTF. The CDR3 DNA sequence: TGCGCCAGCAGCTTGACCCCGTCGGGCTATGGCTACACCTTC.

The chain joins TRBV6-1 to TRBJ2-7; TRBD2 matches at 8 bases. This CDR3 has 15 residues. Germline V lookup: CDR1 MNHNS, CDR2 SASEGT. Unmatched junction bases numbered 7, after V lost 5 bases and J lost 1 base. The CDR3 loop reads CASSSTGGPSYEQYF. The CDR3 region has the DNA TGTGCCAGCAGTAGCACGGGAGGGCCTTCCTACGAGCAGTACTTC.

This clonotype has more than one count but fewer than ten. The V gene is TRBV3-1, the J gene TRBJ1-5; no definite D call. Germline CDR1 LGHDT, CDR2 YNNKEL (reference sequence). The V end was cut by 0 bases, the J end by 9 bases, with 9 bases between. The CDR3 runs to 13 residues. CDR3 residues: CASSQDPSGPQHF. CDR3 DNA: TGTGCCAGCAGCCAAGATCCGAGCGGGCCCCAGCATTTT. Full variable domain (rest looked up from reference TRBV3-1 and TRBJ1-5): DTAVSQTPKYLVTQMGNDKSIKCEQNLGHDTMYWYKQDSKKFLKIMFSYNNKELIINETVPNRFSPKSPDKAHLNLHINSLELGDSAVYFCASSQDPSGPQHFGDGTRLSIL.

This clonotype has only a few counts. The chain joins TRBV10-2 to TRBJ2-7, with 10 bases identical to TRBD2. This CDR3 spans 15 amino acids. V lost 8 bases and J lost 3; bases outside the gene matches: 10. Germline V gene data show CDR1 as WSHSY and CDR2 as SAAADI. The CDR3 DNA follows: TGCGCCAGCCGTGGAAGTAGCGGGAGGTTCTACGAGCAGTACTTC. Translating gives CASRGSSGRFYEQYF.

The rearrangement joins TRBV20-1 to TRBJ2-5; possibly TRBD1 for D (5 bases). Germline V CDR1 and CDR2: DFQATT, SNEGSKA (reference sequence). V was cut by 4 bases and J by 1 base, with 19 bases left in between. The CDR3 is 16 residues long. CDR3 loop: CSAIGAPPGLQETQYF. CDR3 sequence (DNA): TGCAGTGCTATAGGGGCCCCCCCGGGCCTCCAAGAGACCCAGTACTTC.

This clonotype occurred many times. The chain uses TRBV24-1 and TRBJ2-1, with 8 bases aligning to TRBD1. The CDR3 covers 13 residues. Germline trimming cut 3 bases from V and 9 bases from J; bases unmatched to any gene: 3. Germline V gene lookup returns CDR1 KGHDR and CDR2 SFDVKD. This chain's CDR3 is CATSDGTGLEQFF. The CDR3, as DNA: TGTGCCACCAGTGATGGGACAGGCCTTGAGCAGTTCTTC.

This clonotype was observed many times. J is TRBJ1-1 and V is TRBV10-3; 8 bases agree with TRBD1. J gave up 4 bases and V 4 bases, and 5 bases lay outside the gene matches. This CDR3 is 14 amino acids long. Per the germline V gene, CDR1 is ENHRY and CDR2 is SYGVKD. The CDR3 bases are TGTGCCATCAGTGGCCCAGGACAGGGCACTGAAGCTTTCTTT. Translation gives CAISGPGQGTEAFF.

The CDR3 here is CASSLPLTKQQQGTQYF. The CDR3 DNA sequence: TGTGCCAGCAGTCTACCATTGACAAAGCAGCAGCAGGGGACGCAGTATTTT. V usage is TRBV6-5 and J usage is TRBJ2-3, with a possible D match to TRBD1 (6 bases). CDR1 is MNHEY and CDR2 is SVGAGI in the germline V gene. The CDR3 has 17 residues. V was shortened by 5 bases and J by 9 bases, with 27 bases between the two germline ends.

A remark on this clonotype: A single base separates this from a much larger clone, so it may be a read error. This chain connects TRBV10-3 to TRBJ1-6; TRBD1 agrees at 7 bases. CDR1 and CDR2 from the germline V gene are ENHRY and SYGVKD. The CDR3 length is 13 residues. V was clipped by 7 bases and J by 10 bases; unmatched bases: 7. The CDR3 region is CAITDRERSPLHF. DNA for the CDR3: TGTGCCATCACAGACAGGGAAAGGTCACCCCTCCACTTT.

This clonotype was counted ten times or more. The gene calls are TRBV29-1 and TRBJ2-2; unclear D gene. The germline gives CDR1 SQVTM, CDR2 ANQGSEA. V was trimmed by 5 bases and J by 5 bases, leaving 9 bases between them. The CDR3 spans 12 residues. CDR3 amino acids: CSVWIGTGELFF. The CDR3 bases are TGCAGCGTTTGGATAGGGACCGGGGAGCTGTTTTTT.

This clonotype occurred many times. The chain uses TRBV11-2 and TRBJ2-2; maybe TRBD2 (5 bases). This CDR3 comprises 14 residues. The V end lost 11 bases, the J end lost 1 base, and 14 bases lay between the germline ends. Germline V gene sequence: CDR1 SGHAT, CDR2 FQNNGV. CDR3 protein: CASTGIMNTGELFF. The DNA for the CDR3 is TGTGCCTCCACGGGGATTATGAACACCGGGGAGCTGTTTTTT.

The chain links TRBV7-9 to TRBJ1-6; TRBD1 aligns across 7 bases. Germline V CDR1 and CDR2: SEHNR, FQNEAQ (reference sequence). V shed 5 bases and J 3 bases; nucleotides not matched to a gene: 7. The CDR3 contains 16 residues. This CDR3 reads CASSPGQAGYNSPLHF. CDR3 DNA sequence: TGTGCCAGCAGCCCAGGACAGGCCGGCTATAATTCACCCCTCCACTTT.

DNA of the CDR3: TGCAGCGTTGTGGGGGGACTAGCGGAGAACAATGAGCAGTTCTTC. Amino acids: CSVVGGLAENNEQFF. The rearrangement joins TRBV29-1 to TRBJ2-1; TRBD2 aligns across 11 bases. CDR3 size: 15 residues. V lost 4 bases and J lost 5; bases outside the gene matches: 7. From germline, CDR1 is SQVTM and CDR2 ANQGSEA.

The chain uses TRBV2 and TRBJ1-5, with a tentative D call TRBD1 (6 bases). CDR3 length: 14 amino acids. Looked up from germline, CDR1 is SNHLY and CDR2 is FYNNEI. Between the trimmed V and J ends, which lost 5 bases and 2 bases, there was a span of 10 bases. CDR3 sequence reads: CASSSTGRNQPQHF. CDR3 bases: TGTGCCAGCAGTTCGACAGGCCGCAATCAGCCCCAGCATTTT. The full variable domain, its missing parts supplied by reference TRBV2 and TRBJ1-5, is EPEVTQTPSHQVTQMGQEVILRCVPISNHLYFYWYRQILGQKVEFLVSFYNNEISEKSEIFDDQFSVERPDGSNFTLKIRSTKLEDSAMYFCASSSTGRNQPQHFGDGTRLSIL.

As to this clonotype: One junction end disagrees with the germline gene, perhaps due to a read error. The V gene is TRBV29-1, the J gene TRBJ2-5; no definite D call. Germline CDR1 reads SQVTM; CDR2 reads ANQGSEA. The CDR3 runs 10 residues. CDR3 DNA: TGCAGCATTGAACGTGAGACCCAGTACTTC. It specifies CSIERETQYF.

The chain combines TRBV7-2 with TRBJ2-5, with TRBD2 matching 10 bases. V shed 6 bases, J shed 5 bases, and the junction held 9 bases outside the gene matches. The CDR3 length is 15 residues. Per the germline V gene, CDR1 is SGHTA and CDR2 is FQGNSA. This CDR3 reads CASSLNSGRKETQYF. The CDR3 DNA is TGTGCCAGCAGTCTGAATAGCGGGAGGAAGGAGACCCAGTACTTC.

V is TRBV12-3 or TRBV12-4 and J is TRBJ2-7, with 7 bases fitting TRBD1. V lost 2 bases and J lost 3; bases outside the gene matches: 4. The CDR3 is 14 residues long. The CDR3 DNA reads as TGTGCCAGCAGTTTACTTTGGGACAGCTACGAGCAGTACTTC. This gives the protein CASSLLWDSYEQYF.

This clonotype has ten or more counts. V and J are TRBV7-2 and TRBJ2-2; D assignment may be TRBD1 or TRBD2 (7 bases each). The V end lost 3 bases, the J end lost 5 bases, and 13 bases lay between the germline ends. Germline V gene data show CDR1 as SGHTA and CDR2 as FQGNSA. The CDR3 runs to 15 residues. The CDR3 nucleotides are TGTGCCAGCAGCTTTCGCCAGGGGGGGACCGGGGAGCTGTTTTTT. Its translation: CASSFRQGGTGELFF.

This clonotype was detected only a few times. The CDR3 DNA follows: TGCAGTGCTAGAGATCCCCGACTAGCGGGAGGGCTCGAGCAGTTCTTC. Protein product: CSARDPRLAGGLEQFF. This chain connects TRBV20-1 to TRBJ2-1, with TRBD2 matching over 14 bases. The germline CDR1 and CDR2 sequences are DFQATT and SNEGSKA (reference sequence). This CDR3 has 16 residues. J gave up 10 bases and V 0 bases, and 8 bases lay outside the gene matches.

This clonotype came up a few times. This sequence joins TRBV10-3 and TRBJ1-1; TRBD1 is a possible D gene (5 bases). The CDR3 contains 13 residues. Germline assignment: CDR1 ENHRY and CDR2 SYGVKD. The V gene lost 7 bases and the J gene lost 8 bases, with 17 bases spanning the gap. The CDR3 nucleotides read TGTGCCATCACCCCGGGCCAGGGAGAAGAAGCTTTCTTT. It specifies CAITPGQGEEAFF.

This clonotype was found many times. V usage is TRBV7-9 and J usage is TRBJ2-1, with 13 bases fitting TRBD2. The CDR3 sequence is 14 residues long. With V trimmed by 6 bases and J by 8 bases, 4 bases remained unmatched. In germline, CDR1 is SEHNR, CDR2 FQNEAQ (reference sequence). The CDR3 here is CASSSGTSGDEQFF. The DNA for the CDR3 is TGTGCCAGCAGTTCAGGGACTAGCGGGGATGAGCAGTTCTTC.

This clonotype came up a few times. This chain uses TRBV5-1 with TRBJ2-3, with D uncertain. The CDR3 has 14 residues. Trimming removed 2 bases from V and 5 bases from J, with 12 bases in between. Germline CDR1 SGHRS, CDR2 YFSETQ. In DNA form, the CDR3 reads TGCGCCAGCAGCTTCGATCAGGCCGGAGATACGCAGTATTTT. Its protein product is CASSFDQAGDTQYF.

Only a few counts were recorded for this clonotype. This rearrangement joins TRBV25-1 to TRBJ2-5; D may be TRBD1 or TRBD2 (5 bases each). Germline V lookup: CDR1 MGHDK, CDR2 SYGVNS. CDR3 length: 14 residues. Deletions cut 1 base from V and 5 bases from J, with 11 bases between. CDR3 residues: CASSESGRPETQYF. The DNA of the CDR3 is TGTGCCAGCAGTGAATCGGGACGCCCGGAGACCCAGTACTTC.

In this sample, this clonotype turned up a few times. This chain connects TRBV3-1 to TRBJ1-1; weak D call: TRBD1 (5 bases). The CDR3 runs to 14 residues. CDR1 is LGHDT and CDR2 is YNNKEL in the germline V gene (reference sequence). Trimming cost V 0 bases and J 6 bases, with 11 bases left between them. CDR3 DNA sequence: TGTGCCAGCAGCCAAGATGCCCAGGGACCTGAAGCTTTCTTT. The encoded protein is CASSQDAQGPEAFF.